The T cell receptor (beta chain) described here comes from a study of cytomegalovirus exposure and HLA in healthy donors. It was with 60 Vbeta and 13 Jbeta primers that the PCR ran. The assay was immunoSEQ multiplex PCR, and TCRdb's table has in-frame clones only and misses some. The table has 110,000 to 150,000 clones, 9.4% seen once; the top ten hold 1.5% to 2%. General study results and limits: Later work associated roughly 17,000 TCR beta sequences with HLA alleles at 0.05 false discovery rate. What was likely a sequencing artifact was a cluster of highly shared sequence variants. Earlier analysis looked at TCR beta V segments, and most were productive about 87% or about 30% of the time. A few V segments could not be told apart, such as TRBV6-2 and TRBV6-3, and were left out.

The V end was cut by 1 base, the J end by 0 bases, with 10 bases between. There are 15 residues in the CDR3. Germline-derived CDR1 and CDR2 are SGHRS and YFSETQ. Worth noting for this clone: Antigen unknown.

The chain combines TRBV5-1 with TRBJ1-1; D might be TRBD1 (5 bases). The sequenced sample was PBMCs. The TCR originated in a male donor in good health and CMV-seronegative. The CDR3 sequence is CASSLTGWLNTEAFF. CDR3 bases: TGCGCCAGCAGCTTGACAGGATGGTTGAACACTGAAGCTTTCTTT.